This entry is about one T cell receptor (beta chain). The sample is drawn from a study of blood T cell repertoires in COVID-19. Looking at the study overall: Donors in Cohort 3 who had recovered were those with two negative PCRs, healthcare professional clearance, or resolution of their symptoms. Sample material is recorded as cDNA or gDNA derived from T cells, B-cell-depleted T cells, or PBMCs.

CDR1 SGHTA and CDR2 FQGNSA come from the germline V gene. The CDR3 is made up of 15 amino acids. V shed 5 bases, J shed 4 bases, and the junction held 9 bases outside the gene matches. Original processing notes: Amplification with reference gene primers provided the estimates of nucleated cell counts. Sequenced by immunoSEQ multiplex PCR; TCRdb stores in-frame clones only, minus some. The D gene and trimming were derived from the DNA, and the V and J assignments and clone size from that table. The sample yields fewer than 350,000 clones, approximately 90% seen once. The sequencing sample was made of PBMCs or T cells enriched from blood (not recorded which). This rearrangement joins TRBV7-2 to TRBJ1-2; 8 nucleotides line up with TRBD1. The source is a woman aged 55-75 years in a cohort exposed to, infected with or recovered from COVID-19 (not recorded which). The CDR3: CASSPGTGNPYGYTF. DNA of the CDR3: TGTGCCAGCAGCCCTGGGACAGGCAACCCCTATGGCTACACCTTC. The full variable domain, rest sourced from reference TRBV7-2 and TRBJ1-2, is GAGVSQSPSNKVTEKGKDVELRCDPISGHTALYWYRQSLGQGLEFLIYFQGNSAPDKSGLPSDRFSAERTGGSVSTLTIQRTQQEDSAVYLCASSPGTGNPYGYTFGSGTRLTVV.